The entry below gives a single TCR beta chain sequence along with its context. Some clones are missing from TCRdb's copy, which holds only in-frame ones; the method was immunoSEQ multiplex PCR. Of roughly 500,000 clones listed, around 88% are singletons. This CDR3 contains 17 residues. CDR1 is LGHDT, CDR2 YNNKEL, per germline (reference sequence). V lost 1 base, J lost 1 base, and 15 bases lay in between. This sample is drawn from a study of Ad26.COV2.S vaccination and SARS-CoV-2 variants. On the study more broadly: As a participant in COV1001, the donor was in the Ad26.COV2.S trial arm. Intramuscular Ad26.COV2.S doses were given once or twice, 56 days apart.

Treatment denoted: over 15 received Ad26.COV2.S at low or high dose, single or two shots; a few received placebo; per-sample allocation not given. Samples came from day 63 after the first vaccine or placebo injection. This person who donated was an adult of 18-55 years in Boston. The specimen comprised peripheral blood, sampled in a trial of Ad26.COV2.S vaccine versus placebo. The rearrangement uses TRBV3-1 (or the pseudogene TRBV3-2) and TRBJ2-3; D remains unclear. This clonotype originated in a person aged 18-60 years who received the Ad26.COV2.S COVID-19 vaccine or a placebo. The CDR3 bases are TGTGCCAGCAGCCAAGGCTCGAACACCGTGGGCACAGATACGCAGTATTTT. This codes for CASSQGSNTVGTDTQYF.